The rows below give T cell receptor beta chains drawn from one sample of a study of cytomegalovirus exposure and HLA in healthy donors. Libraries were prepared by immunoSEQ multiplex PCR; TCRdb keeps only in-frame clonotypes and omits some of them. The sample lists 150,000 to 200,000 clones, about 81% occurring once. Source material: PBMCs. These receptors came from a woman in her thirties in good health and CMV-seronegative. CDR3s include the opening cysteine and the closing phenylalanine or tryptophan. The order of the fields is V gene, J gene, CDR3 protein.

v_gene: TRBV5-1
j_gene: TRBJ2-5
CDR3aa: CASSLQGEETQYF

v_gene: TRBV5-1
j_gene: TRBJ2-5
CDR3aa: CASSSGQGEETQYF

v_gene: TRBV6-5
j_gene: TRBJ2-7
CDR3aa: CATVAFYEQYF

v_gene: TRBV28
j_gene: TRBJ1-2
CDR3aa: CASSLAPSEVYGYTF

v_gene: TRBV5-1
j_gene: TRBJ1-2
CDR3aa: CASSLDGTGALRDGYTF

v_gene: TRBV5-6
j_gene: TRBJ2-3
CDR3aa: CASSLERTGSADTQYF

v_gene: TRBV10-3
j_gene: TRBJ2-3
CDR3aa: CAISEKTGTSGREDTQYF

v_gene: TRBV7-2
j_gene: TRBJ2-7
CDR3aa: CASSFFQGIEQYF

v_gene: TRBV6-5
j_gene: TRBJ1-3
CDR3aa: CASSYHQGYSGNTIYF

v_gene: TRBV18
j_gene: TRBJ1-5
CDR3aa: CASSLFDRGLQPQHF

v_gene: TRBV5-1
j_gene: TRBJ2-2
CDR3aa: CASSSLVLGDTGELFF

v_gene: TRBV27
j_gene: TRBJ2-1
CDR3aa: CASSLRDWNTYNEQFF

v_gene: TRBV7-8
j_gene: TRBJ2-2
CDR3aa: CASSPPGTGDTGELFF

v_gene: TRBV11-2
j_gene: TRBJ2-1
CDR3aa: CASSLLRGGRNEQFF

v_gene: TRBV5-1
j_gene: TRBJ2-5
CDR3aa: CASSLLQGQETQYF

v_gene: TRBV5-1
j_gene: TRBJ2-1
CDR3aa: CASSLGGRASNEQFF

v_gene: TRBV13
j_gene: TRBJ1-1
CDR3aa: CASRKGTGYTEAFF

v_gene: TRBV21-1
j_gene: TRBJ1-1
CDR3aa: CASTREEGNTEAFF

v_gene: TRBV19
j_gene: TRBJ2-7
CDR3aa: CASRRKLQGDYEQYF

v_gene: TRBV18
j_gene: TRBJ1-1
CDR3aa: CASSTITLNTEAFF

v_gene: TRBV25-1
j_gene: TRBJ2-1
CDR3aa: CASSEYGTSGRPDEQFF

v_gene: TRBV4-1
j_gene: TRBJ1-6
CDR3aa: CASSQDQISYNSPLHF

v_gene: TRBV6-1
j_gene: TRBJ2-5
CDR3aa: CASSGYRTGTAGWTQYF

v_gene: TRBV5-4
j_gene: TRBJ2-5
CDR3aa: CASSSRQGGQETQYF

v_gene: TRBV5-1
j_gene: TRBJ2-3
CDR3aa: CASSRRNTDTQYF

v_gene: TRBV27
j_gene: TRBJ2-1
CDR3aa: CASSLSLLYNEQFF

v_gene: TRBV29-1
j_gene: TRBJ1-4
CDR3aa: CSAKAGVREKLFF

v_gene: TRBV19
j_gene: TRBJ1-2
CDR3aa: CASSDPSTGFSGYTF

v_gene: TRBV15
j_gene: TRBJ1-2
CDR3aa: CATSPDGIYGYTF